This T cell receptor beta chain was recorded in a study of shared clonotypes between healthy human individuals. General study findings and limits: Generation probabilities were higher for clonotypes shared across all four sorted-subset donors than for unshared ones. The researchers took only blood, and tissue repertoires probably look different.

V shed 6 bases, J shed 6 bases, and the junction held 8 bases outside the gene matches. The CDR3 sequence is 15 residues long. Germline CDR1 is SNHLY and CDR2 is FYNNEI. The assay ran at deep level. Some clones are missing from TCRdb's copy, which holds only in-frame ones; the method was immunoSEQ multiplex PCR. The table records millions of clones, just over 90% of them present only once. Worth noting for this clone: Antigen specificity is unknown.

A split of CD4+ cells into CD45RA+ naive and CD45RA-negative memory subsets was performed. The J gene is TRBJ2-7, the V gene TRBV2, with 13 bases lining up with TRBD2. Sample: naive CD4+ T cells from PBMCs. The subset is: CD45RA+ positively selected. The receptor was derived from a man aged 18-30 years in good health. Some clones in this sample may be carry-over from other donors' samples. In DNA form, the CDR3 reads TGTGCCAGCAGACCCGGACTAGCGGGAGTCGTCGAGCAGTACTTC. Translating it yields CASRPGLAGVVEQYF.